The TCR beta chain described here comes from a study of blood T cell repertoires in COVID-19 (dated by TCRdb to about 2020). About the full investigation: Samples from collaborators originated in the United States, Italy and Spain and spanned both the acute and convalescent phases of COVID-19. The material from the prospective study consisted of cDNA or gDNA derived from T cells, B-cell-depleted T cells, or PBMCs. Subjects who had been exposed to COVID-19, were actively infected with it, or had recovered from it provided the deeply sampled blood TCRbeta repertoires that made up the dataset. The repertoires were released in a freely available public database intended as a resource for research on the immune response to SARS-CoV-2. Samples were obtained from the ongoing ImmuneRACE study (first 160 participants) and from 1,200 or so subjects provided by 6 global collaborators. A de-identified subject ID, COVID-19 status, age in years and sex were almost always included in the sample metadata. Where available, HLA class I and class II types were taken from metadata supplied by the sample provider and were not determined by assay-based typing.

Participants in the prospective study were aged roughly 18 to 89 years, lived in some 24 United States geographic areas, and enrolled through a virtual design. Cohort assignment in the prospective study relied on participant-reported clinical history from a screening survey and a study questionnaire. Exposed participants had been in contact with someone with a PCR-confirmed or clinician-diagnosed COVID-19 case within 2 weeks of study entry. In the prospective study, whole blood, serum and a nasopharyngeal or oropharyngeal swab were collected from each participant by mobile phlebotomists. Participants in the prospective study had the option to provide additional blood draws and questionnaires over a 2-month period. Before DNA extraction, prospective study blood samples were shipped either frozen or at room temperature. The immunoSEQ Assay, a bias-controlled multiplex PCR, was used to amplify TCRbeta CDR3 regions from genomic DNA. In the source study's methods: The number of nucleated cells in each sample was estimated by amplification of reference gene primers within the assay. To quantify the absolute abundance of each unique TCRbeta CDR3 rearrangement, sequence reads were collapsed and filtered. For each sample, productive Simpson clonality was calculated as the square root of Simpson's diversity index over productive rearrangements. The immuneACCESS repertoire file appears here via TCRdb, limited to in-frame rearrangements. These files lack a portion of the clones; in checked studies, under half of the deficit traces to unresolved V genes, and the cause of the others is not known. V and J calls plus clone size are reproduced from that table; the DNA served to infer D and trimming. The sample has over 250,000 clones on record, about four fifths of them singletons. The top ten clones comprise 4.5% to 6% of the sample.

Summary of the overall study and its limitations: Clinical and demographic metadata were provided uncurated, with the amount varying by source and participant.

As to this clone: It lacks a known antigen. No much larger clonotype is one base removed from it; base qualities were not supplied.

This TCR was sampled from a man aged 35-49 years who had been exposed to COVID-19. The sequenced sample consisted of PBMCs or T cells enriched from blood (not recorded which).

The sequenced DNA: TGTGCCAGTAGTATTCAGGGCGACAACACTGAAGCTTTCTTT. The encoded protein is CASSIQGDNTEAFF. The rearranged chain carries TRBV19 and TRBJ1-1; TRBD1 could be the D gene, as 5 bases match. The CDR3 measures 14 amino acids from cysteine to phenylalanine. Here the CDR3 DNA is all that survives: 42 bases in frame from base 1. CDR1 and CDR2 (LNHDA, SQIVND) derive from the germline V gene (reference sequence). V was cut back by 3 bases and J by 2 bases, leaving a gap of 10 bases between them. With the portions outside the CDR3 filled from the reference TRBV19 and TRBJ1-1 genes, the complete variable region becomes DGGITQSPKYLFRKEGQNVTLSCEQNLNHDAMYWYRQDPGQGLRLIYYSQIVNDFQKGDIAEGYSVSREKKESFPLTVTSAQKNPTAFYLCASSIQGDNTEAFFGQGTRLTVV.